This T cell receptor (beta chain) appears in the sequencing data of a study of blood T cells in healthy people across ages. This clonotype appeared a single time. As yet, its antigen is unknown. General observations from the study: Researchers judged that diversity estimates from one million T cells fell short of true values.

The V end was cut by 5 bases, the J end by 0 bases, with 8 bases between. This CDR3 has 14 residues. CDR1 DFQATT and CDR2 SNEGSKA come from the germline V gene (reference sequence). Through a sample-barcoded 5' primer and a J-beta primer mix, a second PCR was run for roughly 7 to 12 cycles. All samples yielded 3 million or more CDR3-containing paired-end reads. Each CDR3 protein gets one entry after TCRdb re-called the 5' RACE reads with MiXCR. The sample has around 800,000 distinct CDR3 sequences, about a quarter seen once. This sample also appeared in a second study, on T cells of mothers and their children. That report adds: A few healthy Caucasian mothers, along with their six children, were the donors.

The specimen sequenced was blood. J is TRBJ2-6 and V is TRBV20-1; no firm D call. This TCR derives from a boy aged 10-17 years in good health. CDR3 sequence: CSAPPFSGANVLTF. CDR3 nucleotide sequence: TGCAGTGCTCCCCCCTTCTCTGGGGCCAACGTCCTGACTTTC.